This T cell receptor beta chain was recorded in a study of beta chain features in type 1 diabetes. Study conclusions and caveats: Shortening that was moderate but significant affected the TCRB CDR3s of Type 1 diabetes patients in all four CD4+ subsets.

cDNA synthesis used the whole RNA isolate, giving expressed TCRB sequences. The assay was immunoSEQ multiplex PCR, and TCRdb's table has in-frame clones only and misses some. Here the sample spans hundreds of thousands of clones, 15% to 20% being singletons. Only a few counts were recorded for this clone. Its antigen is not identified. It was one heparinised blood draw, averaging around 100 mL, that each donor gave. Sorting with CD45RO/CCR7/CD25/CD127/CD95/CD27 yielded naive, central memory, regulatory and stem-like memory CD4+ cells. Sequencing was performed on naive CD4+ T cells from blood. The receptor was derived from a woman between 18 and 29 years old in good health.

The CDR3, as DNA: TGCGCCAGCGCCACTAGCGGGCTTCCAGATACGCAGTATTTT. It is translated as CASATSGLPDTQYF. This sequence joins TRBV5-1 and TRBJ2-3; 9 bases map to TRBD2. V was pared by 7 bases and J by 4 bases, with 7 bases of the junction left unmatched. The germline V gene has CDR1 SGHRS and CDR2 YFSETQ. The CDR3 has 14 amino acids.